This T cell receptor (beta chain) came from a study of tumor-infiltrating lymphocytes in primary liver carcinoma. Bulk tissue was left unsorted, and RNA and DNA were co-extracted from about 19-30 mg of it. CDR3 length equals 15 residues. Per the germline V gene, CDR1 is MNHEY and CDR2 is SVGAGI. cDNA specific to TCR beta was made from roughly 500 ng of total RNA, with a constant-region primer employed for priming. ARM-PCR, slightly modified, supplied the TCR beta libraries through three nested multiplex PCR rounds. The first two PCR rounds used TRBV1-TRBV30 primers with a Cbeta primer, 10 cycles each. One entry per CDR3 protein, called by TCRdb with MiXCR from the multiplex PCR reads. The table records approximately 45,000 distinct CDR3 sequences, approximately 82% of them present only once. Concerning this clonotype itself: Its target is unknown. Sequence at one end of the junction differs from germline and may be a read error.

Overall study results and limits: The overlap of tumor-adjacent and tumor-blood pairs was smaller than that of tumor region pairs. The 250 largest clones made up significantly more of tumor than blood repertoires (p = 0.039).

Sequencing input: tumor-adjacent normal liver tissue. The rearrangement links TRBV6-5 to TRBJ2-3; 7 bases fit TRBD2. This clonotype was obtained from a woman in her twenties or thirties with primary liver carcinoma and hepatitis B virus infection. CDR3 region: CTSSPGGGYADTQYF. As DNA, the CDR3 is TGTACCAGCAGCCCTGGGGGAGGGTACGCAGATACGCAGTATTTT.